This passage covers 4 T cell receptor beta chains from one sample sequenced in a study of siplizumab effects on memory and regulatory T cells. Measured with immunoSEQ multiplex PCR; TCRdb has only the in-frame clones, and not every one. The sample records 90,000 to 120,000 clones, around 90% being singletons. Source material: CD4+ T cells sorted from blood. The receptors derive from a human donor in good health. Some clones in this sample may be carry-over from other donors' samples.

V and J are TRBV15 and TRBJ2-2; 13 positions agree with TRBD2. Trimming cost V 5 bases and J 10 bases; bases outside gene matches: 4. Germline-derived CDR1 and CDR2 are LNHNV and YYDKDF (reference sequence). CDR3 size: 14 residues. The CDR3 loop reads CATSGGLAGQELFF. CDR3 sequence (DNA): TGTGCCACCAGCGGGGGACTAGCGGGACAGGAGCTGTTTTTT.

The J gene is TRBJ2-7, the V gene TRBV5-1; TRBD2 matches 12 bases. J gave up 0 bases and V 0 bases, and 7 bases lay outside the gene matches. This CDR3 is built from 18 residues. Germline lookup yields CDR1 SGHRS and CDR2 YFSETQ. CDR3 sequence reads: CASSLVRTSGITSYEQYF. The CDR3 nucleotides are TGCGCCAGCAGCTTGGTTAGGACTAGCGGGATCACCTCCTACGAGCAGTACTTC.

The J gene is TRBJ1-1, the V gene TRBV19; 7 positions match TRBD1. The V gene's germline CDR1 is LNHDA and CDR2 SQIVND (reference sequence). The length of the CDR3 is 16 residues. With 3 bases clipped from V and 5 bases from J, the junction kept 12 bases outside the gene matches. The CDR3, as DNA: TGTGCCAGTAGTATTTTCCGTTTAGAGGGGGCGACTGAAGCTTTCTTT. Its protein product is CASSIFRLEGATEAFF. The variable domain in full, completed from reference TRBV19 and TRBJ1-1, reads DGGITQSPKYLFRKEGQNVTLSCEQNLNHDAMYWYRQDPGQGLRLIYYSQIVNDFQKGDIAEGYSVSREKKESFPLTVTSAQKNPTAFYLCASSIFRLEGATEAFFGQGTRLTVV.

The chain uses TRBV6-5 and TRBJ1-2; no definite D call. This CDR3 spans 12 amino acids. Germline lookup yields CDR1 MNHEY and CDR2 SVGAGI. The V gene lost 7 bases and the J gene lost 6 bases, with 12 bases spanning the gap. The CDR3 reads CASKRQEDGYTF. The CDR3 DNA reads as TGTGCCAGCAAGAGGCAAGAAGATGGCTACACCTTC.